The 20 T cell receptor beta chains below were found in one sample sequenced in a study of blood T cell repertoires in COVID-19. The method was immunoSEQ multiplex PCR; TCRdb's version includes in-frame clones alone and lacks a portion of them. Found here are about 190,000 clones, about 88% of them singletons; the top ten hold about 6.8%. Specimen: peripheral blood. The receptors shown here come from a woman between 40 and 50 years old who had recovered from COVID-19.

The J gene is TRBJ2-3, the V gene TRBV7-6; maybe TRBD1 (5 bases). The CDR3 contains 14 residues. Germline values: CDR1 SGHVS, CDR2 FNYEAQ. Trimming shortened V by 5 bases and J by 2 bases, and 11 bases separated the two germline ends. The CDR3 loop reads CASSQGTYTDTQYF. In DNA, the CDR3 is TGTGCCAGCAGCCAGGGAACATACACAGATACGCAGTATTTT.

The chain has TRBV5-1 and TRBJ1-1; 9 bases are a match to TRBD1. Looked up from germline, CDR1 is SGHRS and CDR2 is YFSETQ. The CDR3 consists of 14 residues. V gave up 5 bases and J gave up 5 bases; unmatched junction bases: 7. The CDR3 sequence: CASRGTGFKTEAFF. The CDR3 DNA reads TGCGCCAGCAGAGGGACAGGGTTTAAGACTGAAGCTTTCTTT. Supplemented by reference TRBV5-1 and TRBJ1-1, the full variable domain reads KAGVTQTPRYLIKTRGQQVTLSCSPISGHRSVSWYQQTPGQGLQFLFEYFSETQRNKGNFPGRFSGRQFSNSRSEMNVSTLELGDSALYLCASRGTGFKTEAFFGQGTRLTVV.

The V call is TRBV6-5, the J call TRBJ2-3, with D possibly TRBD2 on 5 matching bases. CDR1 MNHEY and CDR2 SVGAGI come from the germline V gene. Trimming took 0 bases from V and 6 from J, leaving 10 bases between them. The CDR3 runs 14 residues. The CDR3 protein is CASSYSGEWDTQYF. Written as DNA, the CDR3 is TGTGCCAGCAGTTACTCGGGAGAATGGGATACGCAGTATTTT.

CDR3 sequence reads: CASSPRGPEAFF. In DNA, the CDR3 is TGTGCCAGTAGTCCCAGGGGGCCTGAAGCTTTCTTT. The rearrangement links TRBV19 to TRBJ1-1; TRBD1 matches 8 bases. The CDR3 has 12 amino acids. Germline CDR1 LNHDA, CDR2 SQIVND (reference sequence). V lost 5 bases and J lost 6; bases outside the gene matches: 2.

The chain links TRBV9 to TRBJ2-2; D is possibly TRBD2 (6 bases). Germline V lookup: CDR1 SGDLS, CDR2 YYNGEE. This CDR3 is built from 16 residues. V gave up 0 bases and J gave up 1 base, with 10 bases separating them. This chain's CDR3 is CASSVEGGMNTGELFF. CDR3 DNA: TGTGCCAGCAGCGTAGAAGGAGGGATGAACACCGGGGAGCTGTTTTTT.

The rearrangement links TRBV28 to TRBJ1-2; 10 bases are shared with TRBD1. CDR3 size: 15 residues. J lost 6 bases, V lost 6 bases, and 10 bases had no gene match. Germline values: CDR1 MDHEN, CDR2 SYDVKM. The DNA for the CDR3 is TGTGCCAGCAGCCTTCCGGGACAGGGGAAGGATGGCTACACCTTC. As protein: CASSLPGQGKDGYTF.

This clone was observed a few times. This sequence joins TRBV2 and TRBJ1-6, with 12 bases lining up with TRBD1. Germline V gene data show CDR1 as SNHLY and CDR2 as FYNNEI. This CDR3 spans 14 amino acids. V shed 6 bases and J 10 bases; nucleotides not matched to a gene: 4. The CDR3 protein is CASRGTGGRSPLHF. The CDR3 DNA is TGTGCCAGCAGAGGGACAGGGGGCCGGTCACCCCTCCACTTT.

This clone was picked up a small number of times. The V and J genes are TRBV18 and TRBJ2-7, with TRBD1 identical over 7 bases. After removal of 6 bases from V and 1 base from J, the junction contained 9 bases not matched to a gene. The CDR3 is 15 amino acids. Germline values: CDR1 KGHSH, CDR2 LQKENI. Written as DNA, the CDR3 is TGTGCCAGCTCTCCCGGGACAGATTTTTCCTACGAGCAGTACTTC. It yields the protein CASSPGTDFSYEQYF.

V usage is TRBV24-1 and J usage is TRBJ2-7, with 12 bases matching TRBD2. CDR1 is KGHDR, CDR2 SFDVKD, per germline. CDR3 length: 16 residues. The V segment lost 2 bases and the J segment 4 bases; nucleotides outside the gene matches: 5. The CDR3 region is CATSDSRLAGVYEQYF. CDR3 bases: TGTGCCACCAGTGATTCTAGACTAGCGGGGGTTTACGAGCAGTACTTC.

The rearrangement links TRBV18 to TRBJ1-5; D is unresolved. The V gene's germline CDR1 is KGHSH and CDR2 LQKENI. The V end was cut by 3 bases, the J end by 2 bases, with 8 bases between. This CDR3 has 14 amino acids. The CDR3 loop reads CASSPLGGNQPQHF. The CDR3, as DNA: TGTGCCAGCTCACCGCTCGGGGGCAATCAGCCCCAGCATTTT.

The genes are TRBV18 and TRBJ2-3, with TRBD1 matching over 9 bases. Looked up from germline, CDR1 is KGHSH and CDR2 is LQKENI. This CDR3 has 16 amino acids. The ends lost 0 bases at V and 3 bases at J; junction bases unmatched: 4. CDR3 sequence reads: CASSPPNRGRTDTQYF. In nucleotides, the CDR3 is TGTGCCAGCTCACCACCGAACAGGGGGCGGACAGATACGCAGTATTTT.

The V gene is TRBV6-5, the J gene TRBJ1-1, with D uncertain. The CDR3 totals 14 residues. Per germline, CDR1 MNHEY and CDR2 SVGAGI. Trimming took 5 bases from V and 1 from J, leaving 11 bases between them. This CDR3 is CASSRNAENTEAFF. The CDR3 nucleotides read TGTGCCAGCAGTCGAAACGCGGAGAACACTGAAGCTTTCTTT.

The chain employs TRBV20-1 and TRBJ1-2; D gene ambiguous. The CDR3 totals 11 residues. Trimming took off 5 bases at V and 8 bases at J, with 12 bases between the two ends. The V gene's germline CDR1 is DFQATT and CDR2 SNEGSKA (reference sequence). The CDR3 sequence: CSAVSGYGYTF. In DNA form, the CDR3 reads TGCAGTGCTGTCTCGGGGTACGGCTACACCTTC.

The chain links TRBV28 to TRBJ2-7; 11 nucleotides align to TRBD2. Trimming cost V 5 bases and J 3 bases; bases outside gene matches: 6. Germline assignment: CDR1 MDHEN and CDR2 SYDVKM. The length of the CDR3 is 15 residues. The chain's CDR3 is CASSTQLAGDYEQYF. The CDR3 DNA reads as TGTGCCAGCAGTACCCAACTAGCGGGAGACTACGAGCAGTACTTC.

The chain has TRBV19 and TRBJ2-1; 14 nucleotides match TRBD2. The V segment lost 1 base and the J segment 10 bases; nucleotides outside the gene matches: 6. Per germline, CDR1 LNHDA and CDR2 SQIVND (reference sequence). This CDR3 has 16 amino acids. CDR3 DNA: TGTGCCAGTAGTATAGGGGGACTAGCGGGAGTGAAAGAGCAGTTCTTC. Protein product: CASSIGGLAGVKEQFF.

This clone came up once. The chain carries TRBV6-5 and TRBJ1-4, with D unresolved. Germline assignment: CDR1 MNHEY and CDR2 SVGAGI. The CDR3 consists of 15 residues. Trimming left V 2 bases short and J 8 bases short, with 15 bases between. This CDR3 reads CASSYMADNGEKLFF. In DNA form, the CDR3 reads TGTGCCAGCAGTTACATGGCAGACAATGGGGAAAAACTGTTTTTT.

This clone showed up just a few times. J is TRBJ2-2 and V is TRBV6-5; TRBD2 matches 9 bases. Germline values: CDR1 MNHEY, CDR2 SVGAGI. Trimming cost V 8 bases and J 6 bases; bases outside gene matches: 7. The CDR3 has 14 residues. The CDR3 loop is CASRIAGASGELFF. CDR3 nucleotides: TGTGCCAGCCGGATAGCGGGAGCCTCCGGGGAGCTGTTTTTT.

The rearrangement joins TRBV6-2 or TRBV6-3 to TRBJ2-7; perhaps TRBD2 as D (5 bases). V lost 5 bases, J lost 3 bases, and 26 bases lay in between. Germline CDR1 reads MNHEY; CDR2 reads SVGEGT. This CDR3 comprises 18 residues. CDR3: CASSRPPSHAARGYEQYF. Written as DNA, the CDR3 is TGTGCCAGCAGTAGACCACCCTCCCATGCGGCTCGGGGCTACGAGCAGTACTTC.

The chain combines TRBV7-8 with TRBJ2-7, with D tentatively TRBD2 (5 bases). V was shortened by 3 bases and J by 7 bases, with 19 bases between the two germline ends. This CDR3 is built from 15 residues. Germline lookup yields CDR1 SGHVS and CDR2 FQNEAQ. CDR3 loop: CASSFPWRNSQEQYF. The CDR3 DNA is TGTGCCAGCAGCTTTCCCTGGAGGAACTCCCAGGAGCAGTACTTC.

The chain employs TRBV9 and TRBJ1-3, with no clear D. Germline V lookup: CDR1 SGDLS, CDR2 YYNGEE. The ends were cut back, 3 bases at V and 1 base at J, with 17 bases in the middle. The length of the CDR3 is 17 residues. CDR3 sequence (DNA): TGTGCCAGCAGCGGGCGGCGGACTGGTGCGTCTGGAAACACCATATATTTT. Amino acid sequence: CASSGRRTGASGNTIYF.